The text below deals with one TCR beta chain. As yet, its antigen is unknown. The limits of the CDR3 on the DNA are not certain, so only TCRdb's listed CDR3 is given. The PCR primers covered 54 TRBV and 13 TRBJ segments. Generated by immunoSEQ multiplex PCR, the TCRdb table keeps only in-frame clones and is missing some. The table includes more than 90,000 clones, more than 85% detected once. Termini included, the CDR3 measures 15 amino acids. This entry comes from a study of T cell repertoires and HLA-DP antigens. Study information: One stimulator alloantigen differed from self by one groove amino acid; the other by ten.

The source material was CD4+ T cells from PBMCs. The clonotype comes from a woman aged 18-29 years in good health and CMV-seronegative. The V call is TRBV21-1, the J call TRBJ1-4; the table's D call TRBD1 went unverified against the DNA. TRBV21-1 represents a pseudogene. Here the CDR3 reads CASSKWAQGARYMFF.